Listed below are T cell receptor beta chains from one sample, sequenced in a study of T-cell reconstitution after alpha-beta-depleted transplantation in children. TCRdb itself ran the PCR reads through MiXCR, one entry per CDR3 protein. Counted here are some 200,000 distinct CDR3 sequences, 7% to 9% occurring once; the ten biggest clones make up 35%. The sample was PBMCs, mostly from graft donor cells, taken 360 days after TCRalphabeta/CD19-depleted stem cell transplant. The source is a male patient between 2 and 15 years old who had a stem cell transplant for acute myeloid leukemia, so the T cells may come from the graft donor. Each CDR3 is given with its conserved first and last residue. Each record gives: V gene, D gene, J gene, clone size, CDR3 protein, CDR3 DNA. D genes are given only for firm matches. The size field is filled for only some rows; it gives once, few, many or a size class.

TRBV20-1	-	TRBJ2-1	-	CSARSHRDGEQFF	TGCAGTGCTAGATCCCACAGGGACGGTGAGCAGTTCTTC
TRBV5-1	-	TRBJ1-1	many	CASSYGGNTEAFF	TGCGCCAGCAGCTATGGGGGCAACACTGAAGCTTTCTTT
TRBV4-2	-	TRBJ1-5	-	CASSPGRDNQPQHF	TGTGCCAGCAGCCCGGGACGGGACAATCAGCCCCAGCATTTT
TRBV4-3	-	TRBJ2-2	many	CASSRRSLWGELFF	TGCGCCAGCAGCCGGCGTTCGCTGTGGGGGGAGCTGTTTTTT
TRBV7-2	TRBD1	TRBJ2-7	few	CASSPGTGLGEQYF	TGTGCCAGCAGCCCCGGGACAGGGTTAGGGGAGCAGTACTTC
TRBV20-1	TRBD2	TRBJ2-1	-	CSAATSGNYNEQFF	TGCAGTGCTGCTACTAGCGGGAATTACAATGAGCAGTTCTTC
TRBV21-1	-	TRBJ2-7	many	CASSLIREQYF	TGTGCCAGCAGCCTAATTCGCGAGCAGTACTTC
TRBV20-1	TRBD2	TRBJ2-1	many	CSASGLAGVPEQFF	TGCAGTGCTAGCGGCCTAGCGGGAGTACCTGAGCAGTTCTTC
TRBV5-5	-	TRBJ2-7	-	CASSFLEGGSYEQYF	TGTGCCAGCAGCTTTCTGGAGGGAGGCTCCTACGAGCAGTACTTC
TRBV7-9	-	TRBJ2-1	-	CASSLVPASIGYNEQFF	TGTGCCAGCAGCTTAGTTCCGGCTTCGATAGGCTACAATGAGCAGTTCTTC
TRBV20-1	TRBD2	TRBJ2-5	once	CSTPESSGGYQETQYF	TGCAGTACCCCCGAGTCTAGCGGGGGGTACCAAGAGACCCAGTACTTC
TRBV12-3/TRBV12-4	-	TRBJ1-5	few	CASSSRGEYSNQPQHF	TGTGCCAGCAGTTCCCGGGGGGAATATAGCAATCAGCCCCAGCATTTT
TRBV7-8	-	TRBJ2-5	-	CASRLRGSRETQYF	TGTGCCAGCAGACTGCGGGGATCCAGGGAGACCCAGTACTTC
TRBV7-3	TRBD1	TRBJ2-1	once	CASSAMTGWNEQFF	TGTGCCAGCAGTGCAATGACAGGGTGGAATGAGCAGTTCTTC
TRBV12-3/TRBV12-4	-	TRBJ2-3	few	CASSPFLRLLTDTQYF	TGTGCCAGCAGCCCGTTTTTGAGGCTTTTGACGGATACGCAGTATTTT
TRBV2	-	TRBJ1-4	-	CARAGMTGEKLFF	TGTGCCAGAGCCGGGATGACGGGAGAAAAACTGTTTTTT
TRBV5-1	-	TRBJ2-5	many	CASSLAGVAAQETQYF	TGCGCCAGCAGCTTGGCCGGGGTAGCCGCCCAAGAGACCCAGTACTTC
TRBV29-1	-	TRBJ1-2	few	CSVRSSASNYGYTF	TGCAGCGTTCGCTCATCGGCCAGTAACTATGGCTACACCTTC
TRBV5-1	TRBD2	TRBJ2-7	-	CASSWGGLAGGPDEQYF	TGCGCCAGCAGCTGGGGGGGACTAGCGGGAGGGCCTGACGAGCAGTACTTC
TRBV5-1	-	TRBJ2-1	-	CASSSLGSGWRNEQFF	TGCGCCAGCAGCTCCCTCGGATCAGGGTGGCGGAATGAGCAGTTCTTC
TRBV12-3/TRBV12-4	-	TRBJ1-5	-	CASRGGGGQPQHF	TGTGCCAGCCGGGGGGGGGGAGGTCAGCCCCAGCATTTT
TRBV12-3/TRBV12-4	TRBD1	TRBJ1-1	many	CASRKRQGGNTEAFF	TGTGCCAGCAGGAAGAGACAGGGGGGTAACACTGAAGCTTTCTTT
TRBV7-2	TRBD1	TRBJ2-7	-	CASRGQGRSYEQYF	TGTGCCAGCAGGGGACAGGGACGGTCGTACGAGCAGTACTTC
TRBV4-3	-	TRBJ2-7	few	CASSQERPGLYEQYF	TGCGCCAGCAGCCAAGAGCGGCCAGGGCTCTACGAGCAGTACTTC
TRBV18	-	TRBJ2-2	-	CASSQALGTGELFF	TGTGCCAGCTCACAAGCTCTGGGCACCGGGGAGCTGTTTTTT
TRBV12-3/TRBV12-4	-	TRBJ1-2	few	CASSEDTRGYTF	TGTGCCAGCAGCGAGGACACCCGTGGCTACACCTTC
TRBV4-3	TRBD2	TRBJ2-7	-	CASSQDDGEGSYEQYF	TGCGCCAGCAGCCAAGATGACGGGGAGGGATCCTACGAGCAGTACTTC
TRBV20-1	-	TRBJ1-4	many	CSASHEKLFF	TGCAGTGCTAGCCATGAAAAACTGTTTTTT
TRBV6-1	-	TRBJ1-5	-	CASRGGTNQPQHF	TGTGCCAGCAGAGGAGGAACCAATCAGCCCCAGCATTTT
TRBV9	-	TRBJ1-2	few	CASSVVAGQRGYTF	TGTGCCAGCAGCGTAGTTGCAGGGCAGCGTGGCTACACCTTC
TRBV12-3/TRBV12-4	TRBD2	TRBJ2-5	-	CASNGGGETQYF	TGTGCCAGCAATGGGGGAGGGGAGACCCAGTACTTC
TRBV5-1	-	TRBJ2-5	-	CASRFFPDSSQETQYF	TGCGCCAGCCGTTTTTTCCCCGACAGTTCCCAAGAGACCCAGTACTTC
TRBV20-1	TRBD1	TRBJ2-5	-	CSARPQGRDSRETQYF	TGCAGTGCTAGGCCCCAGGGTCGGGACAGTCGAGAGACCCAGTACTTC
TRBV20-1	-	TRBJ2-4	few	CSARLTSSSLAKNIQYF	TGCAGTGCTAGACTGACTAGTTCTTCACTAGCCAAAAACATTCAGTACTTC
TRBV4-2	TRBD2	TRBJ2-1	many	CASSRPKLAGNNEQFF	TGTGCCAGCAGCCGCCCGAAACTAGCGGGGAACAATGAGCAGTTCTTC
TRBV3-1	-	TRBJ2-2	-	CASSGQGRAGELFF	TGTGCCAGCAGCGGGCAGGGGCGCGCCGGGGAGCTGTTTTTT
TRBV12-3/TRBV12-4	TRBD2	TRBJ2-1	many	CASSFLLAGGPQYNEQFF	TGTGCCAGCAGTTTTCTACTAGCGGGAGGACCACAATACAATGAGCAGTTCTTC
TRBV29-1	TRBD1	TRBJ1-1	few	CSVRPGTANTEAFF	TGCAGCGTTAGACCCGGGACAGCGAACACTGAAGCTTTCTTT
TRBV2	-	TRBJ2-5	many	CASREDSQETQYF	TGTGCCAGCAGGGAGGACAGCCAAGAGACCCAGTACTTC
TRBV5-1	-	TRBJ1-2	few	CASSRDPRGNGYTF	TGCGCCAGCAGCAGGGACCCTAGGGGGAATGGCTACACCTTC
TRBV5-1	-	TRBJ2-3	few	CASSLGSYTQYF	TGCGCCAGCAGCTTGGGGTCCTATACGCAGTATTTT